The present TCR beta chain was sequenced within a study of cytomegalovirus exposure and HLA in healthy donors. Primers for the PCR totalled 60 Vbeta and 13 Jbeta. Using immunoSEQ multiplex PCR, the repertoire was profiled, and TCRdb retains in-frame clones only, with some absent. The sample lists some 150,000 clones, nearly 80% occurring once. This CDR3 has 14 amino acids. V was clipped by 0 bases and J by 5 bases, with 11 bases between them. CDR1 is SGHRS, CDR2 YFSETQ, per germline. General observations from the study: In a later analysis, CMV-associated beta chains were mostly HLA-associated, it appeared. CMV antigen specificity was confirmed in vitro for three CMV-associated chains.

As for this clone: Its antigen is as yet unknown.

The sequence was obtained from a male donor in good health and CMV-seronegative. The sequencing sample was made of PBMCs. This chain joins TRBV5-1 and TRBJ2-5; D possibly corresponds to TRBD2 (5 bases). The CDR3 region is CASSLGLEAETQYF. The CDR3 DNA follows: TGCGCCAGCAGCTTGGGGTTGGAGGCGGAGACCCAGTACTTC.